The 25 T cell receptor beta chains in this list originate from one sample, sequenced in a study of blood T cell repertoires in COVID-19. Assay: immunoSEQ multiplex PCR; the TCRdb copy retains only in-frame clones and omits some. The sample records around 300,000 clones, 88% being singletons. Sample: PBMCs or T cells enriched from blood (not recorded which). The source is a man aged 25 to 45 who had recovered from COVID-19.

The rearrangement links TRBV19 to TRBJ1-1, with TRBD1 identical over 9 bases. CDR3 length equals 16 residues. Trimming took 5 bases from V and 5 from J; bases not matched to a gene: 12. The germline gives CDR1 LNHDA, CDR2 SQIVND (reference sequence). The CDR3 sequence is CASSPWGQGEGTEAFF. The CDR3 DNA sequence: TGTGCCAGTAGTCCGTGGGGACAGGGAGAAGGAACTGAAGCTTTCTTT.

This chain uses TRBV28 with TRBJ2-3; D is possibly TRBD2 (5 bases). Trimming removed 3 bases from V and 2 bases from J, with 15 bases in between. Germline CDR1 and CDR2: MDHEN and SYDVKM. The CDR3 covers 16 residues. The DNA of the CDR3 is TGTGCCAGCAGTTTGATTAGCGCTTCCTCCACAGATACGCAGTATTTT. Amino acids: CASSLISASSTDTQYF.

This chain joins TRBV5-1 and TRBJ1-1, with 12 bases that match TRBD1. The germline gives CDR1 SGHRS, CDR2 YFSETQ. The CDR3 contains 19 residues. V was pared by 0 bases and J by 6 bases, with 15 bases of the junction left unmatched. For the CDR3, the DNA is TGCGCCAGCAGCTTGGCCTCGAGTCATGGGACAGGGGGCACCGCTGAAGCTTTCTTT. Translated: CASSLASSHGTGGTAEAFF.

The V and J genes are TRBV5-1 and TRBJ1-2, with D maybe TRBD1 (5 bases). The V gene lost 0 bases and the J gene lost 3 bases, with 18 bases spanning the gap. This CDR3 has 17 amino acids. Germline V gene data show CDR1 as SGHRS and CDR2 as YFSETQ. The CDR3 region has the DNA TGCGCCAGCAGCTTGGGAGGACTTCGGAGGGACTACTATGGCTACACCTTC. Amino acids: CASSLGGLRRDYYGYTF.

This rearrangement joins TRBV5-1 to TRBJ2-5; D is possibly TRBD1 (6 bases). V gave up 0 bases and J gave up 1 base, with 16 bases separating them. The germline V gene encodes CDR1 SGHRS and CDR2 YFSETQ. This CDR3 comprises 17 residues. CDR3 loop: CASSLESQGFGQETQYF. In DNA, the CDR3 is TGCGCCAGCAGCTTGGAATCACAGGGTTTTGGCCAAGAGACCCAGTACTTC.

J is TRBJ1-5 and V is TRBV3-1 (or the pseudogene TRBV3-2); 7 positions match TRBD1. The V gene's germline CDR1 is LGHDT and CDR2 YNNKEL (reference sequence). The CDR3 extends over 15 amino acids. Losses at the gene ends were 3 bases for V and 6 bases for J; bases not matched to a gene: 8. Here the CDR3 reads CASSHETGLRQPQHF. For the CDR3, the DNA is TGTGCCAGCAGCCACGAGACAGGGCTACGTCAGCCCCAGCATTTT.

The chain combines TRBV7-2 with TRBJ1-5; 9 nucleotides line up with TRBD1. The CDR3 consists of 16 residues. The J segment lost 1 base and the V segment lost 5 bases, leaving 6 bases of the junction unmatched. Germline-derived CDR1 and CDR2 are SGHTA and FQGNSA. The CDR3 sequence is CASSPLGTGSNQPQHF. In DNA form, the CDR3 reads TGTGCCAGCAGCCCATTAGGGACAGGGAGCAATCAGCCCCAGCATTTT.

The gene calls are TRBV6-1 and TRBJ1-2; D perhaps matches TRBD1 (5 bases). Trimming stripped 2 bases from V and 8 bases from J, with 12 bases between. This CDR3 has 13 residues. Germline CDR1 and CDR2: MNHNS and SASEGT. The CDR3 DNA reads as TGTGCCAGCAGTGAAACCCAGACAGACGGCTACACCTTC. Translating it yields CASSETQTDGYTF.

CDR3 loop: CASSPFGAYEQYF. CDR3 nucleotide sequence: TGTGCCAGCTCACCATTCGGAGCCTACGAGCAGTACTTC. The chain employs TRBV18 and TRBJ2-7; D uncertain. CDR3 length equals 13 residues. Germline loops: CDR1 KGHSH, CDR2 LQKENI. Trimming cost V 2 bases and J 2 bases, with 7 bases left between them. The variable domain in full, completed from reference TRBV18 and TRBJ2-7, reads NAGVMQNPRHLVRRRGQEARLRCSPMKGHSHVYWYRQLPEEGLKFMVYLQKENIIDESGMPKERFSAEFPKEGPSILRIQQVVRGDSAAYFCASSPFGAYEQYFGPGTRLTVT.

The rearrangement uses TRBV29-1 and TRBJ2-1; 8 nucleotides line up with TRBD1. The V segment lost 2 bases and the J segment 7 bases; nucleotides outside the gene matches: 13. Looked up from germline, CDR1 is SQVTM and CDR2 is ANQGSEA. CDR3 length: 16 residues. The CDR3 sequence is CSVELVQGALWNEQFF. In DNA form, the CDR3 reads TGCAGCGTTGAATTAGTGCAGGGGGCATTATGGAATGAGCAGTTCTTC.

This clone came up a few times. The sample carries other DNA sequences with the same CDR3. The chain has TRBV19 and TRBJ1-2, with a weak D call TRBD1 (6 bases). Trimming cost V 4 bases and J 4 bases, with 10 bases left between them. This CDR3 has 13 amino acids. The germline gives CDR1 LNHDA, CDR2 SQIVND (reference sequence). CDR3 coding DNA: TGTGCCAGTAGTAACGACAGGCTCTATGGCTACACCTTC. Translated: CASSNDRLYGYTF.

CDR3 loop: CAWARGGGSGNTIYF. The CDR3 region has the DNA TGTGCCTGGGCCCGAGGCGGCGGCTCTGGAAACACCATATATTTT. The chain employs TRBV30 and TRBJ1-3, with D hard to call. V lost 5 bases and J 0 bases, leaving 14 bases between the germline ends. CDR1 is GTSNPN and CDR2 is SVGIG in the germline V gene (reference sequence). The CDR3 covers 15 residues.

The gene calls are TRBV5-1 and TRBJ2-3; D is unclear. Per the germline V gene, CDR1 is SGHRS and CDR2 is YFSETQ. CDR3 length equals 15 residues. V was clipped by 2 bases and J by 4 bases, with 14 bases between them. The CDR3 sequence: CASSLGDLTADTQYF. The CDR3 DNA reads as TGCGCCAGCAGCTTAGGAGACCTTACGGCAGATACGCAGTATTTT.

This chain joins TRBV5-4 and TRBJ1-6; TRBD1 is a possible D gene (6 bases). CDR3 length: 15 amino acids. V dropped 4 bases and J dropped 6 bases, with 14 bases sitting between them. CDR1 SGHNT and CDR2 YYREEE come from the germline V gene (reference sequence). The CDR3 DNA sequence: TGTGCCAGCAGCCTGATGGGACACCTTAATTCACCCCTCCACTTT. Translated, it gives CASSLMGHLNSPLHF.

The rearrangement joins TRBV5-1 to TRBJ2-2; perhaps TRBD1 as D (5 bases). The germline V gene encodes CDR1 SGHRS and CDR2 YFSETQ. The CDR3 is made up of 14 amino acids. The germline V and J ends were trimmed by 0 bases and 6 bases, with 9 bases remaining between them. CDR3 amino acids: CASSLAQGSGELFF. The CDR3 region has the DNA TGCGCCAGCAGCTTGGCCCAGGGTTCCGGGGAGCTGTTTTTT.

This sequence joins TRBV3-1 (or the pseudogene TRBV3-2) and TRBJ1-1, with 12 positions matching TRBD1. The CDR3 sequence is 14 residues long. Germline V CDR1 and CDR2: LGHDT, YNNKEL (reference sequence). Germline trimming cut 3 bases from V and 8 bases from J; bases unmatched to any gene: 4. CDR3 nucleotides: TGTGCCAGCAGCCAGCCCGGGACAGGGGGCGAAGCTTTCTTT. Its protein product is CASSQPGTGGEAFF.

V and J are TRBV5-1 and TRBJ1-1; D is possibly TRBD1 (6 bases). CDR3 length: 13 amino acids. Germline-derived CDR1 and CDR2 are SGHRS and YFSETQ. Trimming stripped 4 bases from V and 4 bases from J, with 11 bases between. The CDR3 DNA reads TGCGCCAGCAGCCCGCAGGGGATCACTGAAGCTTTCTTT. The encoded protein is CASSPQGITEAFF.

J is TRBJ2-3 and V is TRBV4-1, with D unclear. Germline V gene data show CDR1 as MGHRA and CDR2 as YSYEKL. V lost 2 bases and J lost 4, with 7 bases in between. The CDR3 is 13 amino acids. The CDR3 nucleotides are TGCGCCAGCAGCCAAACTCGTGCAGATACGCAGTATTTT. Translation: CASSQTRADTQYF.

The CDR3 nucleotides are TGCGCCAGCAGCATAGGAGATCGGGATGCGTCCTACAATGAGCAGTTCTTC. It codes for CASSIGDRDASYNEQFF. The rearrangement joins TRBV5-1 to TRBJ2-1; D possibly corresponds to TRBD2 (5 bases). CDR1 is SGHRS, CDR2 YFSETQ, per germline. The CDR3 is 17 residues long. V lost 4 bases and J lost 1, with 18 bases in between.

V and J are TRBV5-8 and TRBJ1-1; 10 nucleotides agree with TRBD1. This CDR3 has 16 amino acids. Trimming cost V 6 bases and J 0 bases; bases outside gene matches: 8. The V gene's germline CDR1 is SGHTS and CDR2 YDEGEE. CDR3 sequence: CASTFRQGALNTEAFF. CDR3 coding DNA: TGTGCCAGCACCTTCCGACAGGGGGCCCTGAACACTGAAGCTTTCTTT.

V gene TRBV5-1 combines with J gene TRBJ1-3; D call uncertain. Germline V lookup: CDR1 SGHRS, CDR2 YFSETQ. V dropped 1 base and J dropped 0 bases, with 8 bases sitting between them. This CDR3 is built from 15 residues. The CDR3 region is CASSLNDNSGNTIYF. CDR3 nucleotides: TGCGCCAGCAGCTTGAACGACAACTCTGGAAACACCATATATTTT.

V and J are TRBV30 and TRBJ2-7; possibly TRBD2 for D (6 bases). Germline V gene lookup returns CDR1 GTSNPN and CDR2 SVGIG (reference sequence). CDR3 length equals 12 residues. Trimming removed 2 bases from V and 6 bases from J, with 11 bases in between. The CDR3 spells CAWSLGGGEQYF. CDR3 DNA: TGTGCCTGGAGTCTCGGGGGTGGCGAGCAGTACTTC.

The chain uses TRBV10-3 and TRBJ2-1; maybe TRBD1 (6 bases). CDR3 length: 16 amino acids. The V gene lost 6 bases and the J gene lost 6 bases, with 21 bases spanning the gap. CDR1 and CDR2 from the germline V gene are ENHRY and SYGVKD. CDR3: CAIRHDRGTRFNEQFF. The CDR3 DNA follows: TGTGCCATCAGACATGATAGGGGGACCCGGTTCAATGAGCAGTTCTTC.

The rearrangement links TRBV9 to TRBJ2-6; 8 nucleotides line up with TRBD1. With V trimmed by 4 bases and J by 3 bases, 9 bases remained unmatched. The CDR3 has 17 amino acids. Germline V gene lookup returns CDR1 SGDLS and CDR2 YYNGEE. CDR3 sequence reads: CASSLAQGADGANVLTF. The DNA of the CDR3 is TGTGCCAGCAGCCTAGCCCAGGGGGCTGATGGGGCCAACGTCCTGACTTTC.

The chain recombines TRBV7-8 with TRBJ2-1, with 11 nucleotides matching TRBD2. Per germline, CDR1 SGHVS and CDR2 FQNEAQ. V shed 0 bases and J 8 bases; nucleotides not matched to a gene: 12. This CDR3 comprises 18 residues. The CDR3 DNA follows: TGTGCCAGCAGCTTAGCAGTAGCGGGGGGGCCGAGGTTGTATGAGCAGTTCTTC. It codes for CASSLAVAGGPRLYEQFF.